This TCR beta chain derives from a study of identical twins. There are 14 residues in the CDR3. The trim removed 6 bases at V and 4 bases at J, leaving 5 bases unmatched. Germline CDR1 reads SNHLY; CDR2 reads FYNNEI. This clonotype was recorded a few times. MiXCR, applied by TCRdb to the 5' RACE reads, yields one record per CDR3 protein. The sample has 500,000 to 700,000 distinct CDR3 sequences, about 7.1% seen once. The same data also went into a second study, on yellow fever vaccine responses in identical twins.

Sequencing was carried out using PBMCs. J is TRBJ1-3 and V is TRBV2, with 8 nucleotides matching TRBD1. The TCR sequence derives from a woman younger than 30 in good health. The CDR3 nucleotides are TGTGCCAGCAGGGACAGGGTACGCGGAAACACCATATATTTT. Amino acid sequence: CASRDRVRGNTIYF.